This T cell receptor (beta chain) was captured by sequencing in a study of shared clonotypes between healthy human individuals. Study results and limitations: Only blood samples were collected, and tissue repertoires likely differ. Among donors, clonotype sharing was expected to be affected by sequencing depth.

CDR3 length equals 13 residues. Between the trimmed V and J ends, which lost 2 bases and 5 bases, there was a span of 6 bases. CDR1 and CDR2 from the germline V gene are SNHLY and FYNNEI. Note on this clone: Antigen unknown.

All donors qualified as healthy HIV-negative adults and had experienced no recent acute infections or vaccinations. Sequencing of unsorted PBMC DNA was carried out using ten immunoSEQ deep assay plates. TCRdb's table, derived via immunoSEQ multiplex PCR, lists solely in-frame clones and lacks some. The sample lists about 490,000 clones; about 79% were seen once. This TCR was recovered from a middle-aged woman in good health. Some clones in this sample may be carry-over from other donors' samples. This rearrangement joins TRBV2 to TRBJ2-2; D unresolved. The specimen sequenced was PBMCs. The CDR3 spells CASSELATGELFF. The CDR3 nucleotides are TGTGCCAGCAGTGAATTAGCTACCGGGGAGCTGTTTTTT.